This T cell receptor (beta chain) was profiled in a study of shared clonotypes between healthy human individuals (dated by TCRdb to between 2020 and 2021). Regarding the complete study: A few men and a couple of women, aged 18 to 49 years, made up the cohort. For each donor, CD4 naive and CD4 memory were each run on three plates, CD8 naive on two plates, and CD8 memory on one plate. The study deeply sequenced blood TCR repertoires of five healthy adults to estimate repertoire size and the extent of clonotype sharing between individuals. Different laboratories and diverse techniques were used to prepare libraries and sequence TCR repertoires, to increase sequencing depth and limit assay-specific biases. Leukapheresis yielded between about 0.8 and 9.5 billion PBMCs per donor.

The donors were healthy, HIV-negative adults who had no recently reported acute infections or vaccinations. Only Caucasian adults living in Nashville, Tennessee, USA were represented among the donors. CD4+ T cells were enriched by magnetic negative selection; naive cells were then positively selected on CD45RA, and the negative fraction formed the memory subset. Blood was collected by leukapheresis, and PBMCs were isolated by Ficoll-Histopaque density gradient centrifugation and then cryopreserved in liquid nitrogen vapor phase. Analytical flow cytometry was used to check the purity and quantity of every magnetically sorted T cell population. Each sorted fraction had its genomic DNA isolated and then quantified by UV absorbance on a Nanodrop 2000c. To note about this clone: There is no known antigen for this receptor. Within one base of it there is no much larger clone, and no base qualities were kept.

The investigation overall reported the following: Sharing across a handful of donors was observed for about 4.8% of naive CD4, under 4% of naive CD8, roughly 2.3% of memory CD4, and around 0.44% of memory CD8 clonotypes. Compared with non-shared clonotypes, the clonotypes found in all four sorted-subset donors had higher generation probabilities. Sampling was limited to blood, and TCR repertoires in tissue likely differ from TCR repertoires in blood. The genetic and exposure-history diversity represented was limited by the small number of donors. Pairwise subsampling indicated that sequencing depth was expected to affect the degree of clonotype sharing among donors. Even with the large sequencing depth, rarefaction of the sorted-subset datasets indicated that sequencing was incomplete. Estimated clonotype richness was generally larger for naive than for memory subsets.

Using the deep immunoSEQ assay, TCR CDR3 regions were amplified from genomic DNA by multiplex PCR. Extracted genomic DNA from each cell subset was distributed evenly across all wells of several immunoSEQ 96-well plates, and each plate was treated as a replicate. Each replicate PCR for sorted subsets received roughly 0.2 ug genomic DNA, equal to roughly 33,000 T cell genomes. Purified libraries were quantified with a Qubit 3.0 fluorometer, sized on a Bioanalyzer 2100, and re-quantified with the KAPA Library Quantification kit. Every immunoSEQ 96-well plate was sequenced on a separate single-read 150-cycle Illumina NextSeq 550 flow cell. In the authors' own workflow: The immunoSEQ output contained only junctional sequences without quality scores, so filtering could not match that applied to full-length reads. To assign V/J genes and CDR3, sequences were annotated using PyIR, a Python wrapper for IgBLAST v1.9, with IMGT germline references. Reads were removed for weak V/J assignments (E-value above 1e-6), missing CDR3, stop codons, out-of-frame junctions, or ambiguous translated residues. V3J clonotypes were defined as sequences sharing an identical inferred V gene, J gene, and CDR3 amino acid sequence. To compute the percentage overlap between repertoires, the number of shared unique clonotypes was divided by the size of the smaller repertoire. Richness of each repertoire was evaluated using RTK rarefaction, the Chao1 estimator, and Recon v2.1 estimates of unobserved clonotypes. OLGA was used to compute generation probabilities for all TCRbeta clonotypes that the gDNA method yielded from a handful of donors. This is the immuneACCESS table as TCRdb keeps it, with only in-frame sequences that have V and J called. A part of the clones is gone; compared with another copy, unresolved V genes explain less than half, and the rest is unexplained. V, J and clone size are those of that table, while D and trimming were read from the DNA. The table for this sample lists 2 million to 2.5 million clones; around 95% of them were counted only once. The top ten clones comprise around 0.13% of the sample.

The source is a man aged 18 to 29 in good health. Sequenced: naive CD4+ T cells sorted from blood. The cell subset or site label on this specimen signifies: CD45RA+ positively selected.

The CDR3: CASSSPQPDGVAQHF. DNA sequence: TGTGCCAGCAGTTCTCCACAGCCCGACGGGGTAGCCCAGCATTTT. The chain employs TRBV28 and TRBJ1-5; no D gene is confidently identified. Taken from cysteine to phenylalanine, the CDR3 has 15 residues. The CDR3 DNA has 45 bases and is translated from base 1. V was cut back by 4 bases and J by 11 bases, leaving a gap of 21 bases between them. The CDR1 and CDR2 encoded by the germline V gene are MDHEN and SYDVKM.